This T cell receptor (beta chain) originates from a study of blood T cell repertoires in COVID-19. Sequencing was performed with immunoSEQ multiplex PCR; in TCRdb, only in-frame clones are kept and a portion is missing. Among about 360,000 clones, around 83% were seen once, and the ten largest hold 2.5% to 3%. The CDR3 covers 15 residues. The V gene lost 5 bases and the J gene lost 7 bases, with 15 bases spanning the gap. In germline, CDR1 is MNHEY, CDR2 SVGAGI. Sequencing was performed on peripheral blood. The J gene is TRBJ1-6, the V gene TRBV6-5; D gene unclear. The TCR was taken from a young man with active or convalescent COVID-19. CDR3 region: CASSRVQAKNSPLHF. CDR3 DNA: TGTGCCAGCAGTCGCGTCCAGGCGAAGAATTCACCCCTCCACTTT.